This T cell receptor beta chain originates from a study of blood T cell repertoires in COVID-19 (dated by TCRdb to 2018 to 2021). With respect to the entire study: Samples covering the acute and convalescent phases of COVID-19 were provided by collaborators in the United States, Italy and Spain. The samples were drawn from the first 160 participants of the ongoing ImmuneRACE study and from 1,254 subjects provided by 6 global collaborators. Nearly every sample came with metadata listing a de-identified subject ID, COVID-19 status, age in years and sex. Where available, HLA class I and class II types were taken from metadata supplied by the sample provider and were not determined by assay-based typing. The dataset comprised deeply sampled blood TCRbeta repertoires from subjects exposed to, actively infected with, or recovered from COVID-19. A freely available public database, intended as a resource for researchers studying the immune response to SARS-CoV-2, is where the repertoires were released. The prospective study material was composed of cDNA or gDNA derived from T cells, B-cell-depleted T cells, or PBMCs. Overall study outcomes, separate from this receptor: The quantity of clinical and demographic metadata differed by source and by participant and was supplied without curation.

TCRbeta CDR3 regions were amplified from genomic DNA using the immunoSEQ Assay, a bias-controlled multiplex PCR. The original pipeline was this. Nucleated cell counts per sample were estimated from amplification of reference gene primers within the assay. Sequence reads were collapsed and filtered to measure the absolute abundance of every unique TCRbeta CDR3 rearrangement. For each sample, productive Simpson clonality was calculated as the square root of Simpson's diversity index over productive rearrangements. TCRdb mirrors the immuneACCESS table, restricted to in-frame sequences. Some clones are absent from its copies; in checked studies, under half trace to an unresolved V gene, and the reason for the others is unknown. V and J calls and clone size are copied from that table; D and trimming were computed from the DNA. This sample holds more than 85,000 clones; approximately 90% were observed only once. The ten largest account for about 4.2% of the sample.

With respect to this clone: It has no known antigen specificity. No clone much larger than this one lies a single base away; base qualities are absent.

At one collaborating source in Seattle, patients were enrolled during active infection and were followed longitudinally through the course of disease. The collaborating institutions used their own protocols to collect whole blood in K2EDTA tubes. For TCRbeta analysis, collaborator samples were shipped as frozen whole blood, as isolated PBMCs, or as DNA extracted from either sample type. Including the terminal cysteine and phenylalanine, the CDR3 comprises 15 residues. Just the 45-base CDR3 DNA is kept, in frame starting at base 1. The junction carries 7 bases between V and J, which are trimmed by 2 bases and 0 bases respectively. CDR1 is given as LNHNV and CDR2 as YYDKDF, both from the germline V gene (reference sequence).

The sequence derives from a human donor with COVID-19, enrolled during active disease. The donor label of this sample is uncertain. The specimen sequenced was peripheral blood. The chain was built from TRBV15 and TRBJ1-4; the D gene is unclear. CDR3 reads: CATSRQLATNEKLFF. Read as DNA, the sequence is TGTGCCACCAGCAGACAACTTGCAACTAATGAAAAACTGTTTTTT.